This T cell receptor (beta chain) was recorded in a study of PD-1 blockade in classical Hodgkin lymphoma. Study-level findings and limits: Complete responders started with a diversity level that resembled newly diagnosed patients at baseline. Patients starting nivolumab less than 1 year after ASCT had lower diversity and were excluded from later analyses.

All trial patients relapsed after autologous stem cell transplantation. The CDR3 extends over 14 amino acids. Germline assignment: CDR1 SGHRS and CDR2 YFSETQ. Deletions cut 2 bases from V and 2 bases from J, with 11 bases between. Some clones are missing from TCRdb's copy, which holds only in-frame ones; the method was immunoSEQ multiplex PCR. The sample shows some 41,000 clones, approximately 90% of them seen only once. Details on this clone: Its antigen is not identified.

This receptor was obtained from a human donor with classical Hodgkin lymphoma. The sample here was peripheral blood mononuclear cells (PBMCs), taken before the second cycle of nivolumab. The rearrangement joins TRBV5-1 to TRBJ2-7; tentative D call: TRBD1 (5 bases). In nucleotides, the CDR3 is TGCGCCAGCAGCTTCACGACAGCCACCTACGAGCAGTACTTC. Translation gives CASSFTTATYEQYF. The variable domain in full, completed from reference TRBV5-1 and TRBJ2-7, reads KAGVTQTPRYLIKTRGQQVTLSCSPISGHRSVSWYQQTPGQGLQFLFEYFSETQRNKGNFPGRFSGRQFSNSRSEMNVSTLELGDSALYLCASSFTTATYEQYFGPGTRLTVT.